A single sample gave rise to the 22 T cell receptor beta chains below, sequenced in a study of T cell responses to AZD1222 COVID-19 vaccine. Sequencing used immunoSEQ multiplex PCR; TCRdb keeps in-frame clones, though not all of them. The data show approximately 160,000 clones, with under 95% seen just once and 4% to 5.5% held by the top ten. This specimen was peripheral blood, taken 28 days after the second AZD1222 dose. These receptor sequences come from an adult who received the AZD1222 COVID-19 vaccine.

This chain joins TRBV7-9 and TRBJ2-1; perhaps TRBD1 as D (6 bases). Germline loops: CDR1 SEHNR, CDR2 FQNEAQ (reference sequence). This CDR3 spans 14 amino acids. Trimming took 4 bases from V and 9 from J, leaving 16 bases between them. For the CDR3, the DNA is TGTGCCAGCAGCTCACAGGGTATGGTCCTTGAGCAGTTCTTC. Protein sequence: CASSSQGMVLEQFF.

V and J are TRBV5-1 and TRBJ1-1; possibly TRBD1 for D (5 bases). The germline gives CDR1 SGHRS, CDR2 YFSETQ. This CDR3 region has 14 residues. Trimming shortened V by 4 bases and J by 3 bases, and 13 bases separated the two germline ends. The CDR3 region is CASSISQEYTEAFF. CDR3 nucleotides: TGCGCCAGCAGCATTTCACAGGAATACACTGAAGCTTTCTTT.

The chain is built from TRBV21-1 and TRBJ2-5; the D call in the table, TRBD1, was not verified against the DNA. TRBV21-1 is an annotated pseudogene. CDR3 length: 10 amino acids. The CDR3 coding sequence is TGTGCGGGCAGGGGAGAGACCCAGTACTTC. Encoded protein: CAGRGETQYF.

The chain joins TRBV7-2 to TRBJ2-3; unclear D gene. The germline V gene has CDR1 SGHTA and CDR2 FQGNSA. V dropped 5 bases and J dropped 4 bases, with 4 bases sitting between them. The CDR3 runs to 11 residues. The CDR3 loop reads CASSPADTQYF. CDR3 bases: TGTGCCAGCAGCCCCGCAGATACGCAGTATTTT.

The chain links TRBV7-8 to TRBJ2-7; possible D gene TRBD1, 5 bases. V lost 1 base and J 4 bases, leaving 8 bases between the germline ends. CDR1 and CDR2 (germline): SGHVS, FQNEAQ. The CDR3 runs 13 residues. The CDR3 DNA is TGTGCCAGCAGCTTAGGACAGCCTTACGAGCAGTACTTC. It encodes CASSLGQPYEQYF.

CDR3 DNA sequence: TGCGCCAGCGGTAATAGGGGGCTGGGCACAGATACGCAGTATTTT. Protein: CASGNRGLGTDTQYF. The chain combines TRBV4-1 with TRBJ2-3, with 7 bases identical to TRBD1. The CDR3 runs 15 residues. With 8 bases clipped from V and 1 base from J, the junction kept 9 bases outside the gene matches. Per the germline V gene, CDR1 is MGHRA and CDR2 is YSYEKL.

DNA of the CDR3: TGTGCCAGCAGTTTATCTGGGGGCGATGAGCAGTTCTTC. Its translation: CASSLSGGDEQFF. The chain recombines TRBV28 with TRBJ2-1, with D maybe TRBD1 (6 bases). The V gene lost 1 base and the J gene lost 8 bases, with 9 bases spanning the gap. CDR1 MDHEN and CDR2 SYDVKM come from the germline V gene. The CDR3 is made up of 13 amino acids. Combining the CDR3 with reference TRBV28 and TRBJ2-1 gives the whole variable domain DVKVTQSSRYLVKRTGEKVFLECVQDMDHENMFWYRQDPGLGLRLIYFSYDVKMKEKGDIPEGYSVSREKKERFSLILESASTNQTSMYLCASSLSGGDEQFFGPGTRLTVL.

A single count supports this clone. The chain joins TRBV6-1 to TRBJ2-7; D is unresolved. This CDR3 region has 15 residues. Germline V gives CDR1 MNHNS, CDR2 SASEGT. Trimming stripped 3 bases from V and 0 bases from J, with 12 bases between. The CDR3 sequence is CASSEWDGSSYEQYF. DNA of the CDR3: TGTGCCAGCAGTGAGTGGGATGGAAGCTCCTACGAGCAGTACTTC.

This rearrangement joins TRBV6-5 to TRBJ1-2; 7 bases match TRBD1. The CDR3 loop spans 14 amino acids. Unmatched junction bases numbered 6, after V lost 5 bases and J lost 3 bases. Germline V CDR1 and CDR2: MNHEY, SVGAGI. CDR3: CASSTRQGDYGYTF. In DNA, the CDR3 is TGTGCCAGCAGTACCCGACAGGGAGACTATGGCTACACCTTC.

The genes are TRBV14 and TRBJ2-3, with a weak D call TRBD2 (5 bases). Trimming removed 3 bases from V and 2 bases from J, with 15 bases in between. Germline V gene sequence: CDR1 SGHDN, CDR2 FVKESK. This CDR3 is built from 16 residues. The CDR3 bases are TGTGCCAGCAGCCAGTCCGTCTATAGCGTCACAGATACGCAGTATTTT. Translated: CASSQSVYSVTDTQYF.

The rearrangement joins TRBV18 to TRBJ1-2; D not resolved. The CDR3 extends over 14 amino acids. CDR1 KGHSH and CDR2 LQKENI come from the germline V gene. The ends were cut back, 0 bases at V and 4 bases at J, with 9 bases in the middle. The CDR3 reads CASSPPSGSYGYTF. In DNA, the CDR3 is TGTGCCAGCTCACCACCGTCCGGGTCCTATGGCTACACCTTC. Together with reference TRBV18 and TRBJ1-2, the CDR3 gives the full variable domain: NAGVMQNPRHLVRRRGQEARLRCSPMKGHSHVYWYRQLPEEGLKFMVYLQKENIIDESGMPKERFSAEFPKEGPSILRIQQVVRGDSAAYFCASSPPSGSYGYTFGSGTRLTVV.

The V and J genes are TRBV14 and TRBJ1-1; the D is unclear. The germline CDR1 and CDR2 sequences are SGHDN and FVKESK. Trimming took off 3 bases at V and 0 bases at J, with 5 bases between the two ends. The CDR3 runs 13 residues. CDR3 amino acids: CASSHYVNTEAFF. The DNA for the CDR3 is TGTGCCAGCAGCCATTACGTGAACACTGAAGCTTTCTTT.

V is TRBV14 and J is TRBJ2-6; 7 bases are a match to TRBD1. Looked up from germline, CDR1 is SGHDN and CDR2 is FVKESK. V trimming: 0 bases; J trimming: 4 bases; junction bases outside the gene matches: 12. The CDR3 extends over 19 amino acids. The CDR3 loop reads CASSQDFGTAKGGANVLTF. CDR3 in DNA: TGTGCCAGCAGCCAAGATTTTGGGACAGCCAAGGGAGGGGCCAACGTCCTGACTTTC.

The rearrangement joins TRBV21-1 to TRBJ2-7; the table's D call of TRBD2 was not tested on the DNA. TRBV21-1 constitutes a pseudogene. The CDR3 contains 15 residues. In DNA, the CDR3 is TGTGCCAGCAGCACGGGGACTGGAAACTCCTACGAGCAGTACTTC. Its protein is CASSTGTGNSYEQYF.

V gene TRBV4-2 combines with J gene TRBJ2-1; possible D gene TRBD2, 5 bases. This CDR3 spans 15 amino acids. Germline V gives CDR1 LGHNA, CDR2 YNFKEQ. V lost 3 bases and J 2 bases, leaving 11 bases between the germline ends. The CDR3 spells CASSHGAGPYNEQFF. Here the CDR3 DNA reads TGTGCCAGCAGCCATGGTGCGGGCCCCTACAATGAGCAGTTCTTC.

This clone was seen more than once but under ten times. The V call is TRBV21-1, the J call TRBJ2-7; the table gives TRBD1 as D, unverified against the DNA. TRBV21-1 is a pseudogene segment. The CDR3 sequence is 17 residues long. The CDR3 reads CASTLRAPTGGRHEQYF. The CDR3 coding sequence is TGTGCCAGCACCTTAAGGGCCCCGACAGGGGGTCGACACGAGCAGTACTTC.

This chain uses TRBV6-5 with TRBJ2-5, with D perhaps TRBD2 (6 bases). The CDR3 loop spans 16 amino acids. V was trimmed by 0 bases and J by 2 bases, leaving 13 bases between them. Germline V gene sequence: CDR1 MNHEY, CDR2 SVGAGI. CDR3 bases: TGTGCCAGCAGTTACTCAGTGGGACTCCTTCAAGAGACCCAGTACTTC. Its translation: CASSYSVGLLQETQYF.

This chain connects TRBV4-2 to TRBJ2-1; TRBD2 matches at 7 bases. The trim removed 1 base at V and 0 bases at J, leaving 9 bases unmatched. This CDR3 spans 18 amino acids. Per the germline V gene, CDR1 is LGHNA and CDR2 is YNFKEQ. The CDR3 sequence: CASSQVLVGGGSYNEQFF. In nucleotides, the CDR3 is TGTGCCAGCAGCCAAGTCCTGGTGGGGGGGGGCTCCTACAATGAGCAGTTCTTC.

The V gene is TRBV12-3 or TRBV12-4, the J gene TRBJ1-5, with D unclear. V dropped 6 bases and J dropped 9 bases, with 9 bases sitting between them. The CDR3 sequence is 11 residues long. For the CDR3, the DNA is TGTGCCAGCAGAATGACGGGGCCCCAGCATTTT. The encoded protein is CASRMTGPQHF.

The chain carries TRBV12-3 or TRBV12-4 and TRBJ1-2, with a possible D match to TRBD1 (6 bases). V lost 5 bases and J lost 4, with 11 bases in between. The CDR3 length is 13 residues. This CDR3 reads CASSPGQFYGYTF. The CDR3 nucleotides read TGTGCCAGCAGTCCCGGACAGTTCTATGGCTACACCTTC.

This clone was counted a single time. J is TRBJ2-1 and V is TRBV18, with D possibly being TRBD1 (7 bases). Between the trimmed V and J ends, which lost 3 bases and 6 bases, there was a span of 9 bases. The CDR3 runs 13 residues. Germline CDR1 is KGHSH and CDR2 is LQKENI. In DNA form, the CDR3 reads TGTGCCAGCTCACCTCAGGGGGGCAATGAGCAGTTCTTC. As protein: CASSPQGGNEQFF.

V usage is TRBV2 and J usage is TRBJ1-2; 7 bases align to TRBD1. The germline V gene encodes CDR1 SNHLY and CDR2 FYNNEI. The CDR3 has 15 amino acids. V lost 2 bases, J lost 4 bases, and 7 bases stayed unmatched. The CDR3 is CASSEWDRLFYGYTF. The CDR3 DNA sequence: TGTGCCAGCAGTGAATGGGACAGACTATTCTATGGCTACACCTTC.